Described below is a single TCR beta chain sequence and its context. As yet, its antigen is unknown. With a J-beta primer mix and a sample-barcoded 5' primer, a second PCR ran about 7 to 12 cycles. TCRdb used MiXCR to reprocess the 5' RACE reads, holding one entry per CDR3 protein. The table records approximately 690,000 distinct CDR3 sequences, 40% to 45% of them present only once. This sample is drawn from a study of blood T cells in healthy people across ages. Overall study results and limits: Age brought a roughly linear fall in TCR beta diversity measured per million T cells. The long-lived group displayed more naive CD4+ cells, plus higher diversity, than the aged donors did.

Each donor gave ten milliliters of peripheral blood. Isolating PBMCs gave at least 7 million of these cells per sample. The CDR3 extends over 13 amino acids. This sequence was found in a man aged 80 or over in good health. Sequenced input: blood. The J gene is TRBJ2-1, the V gene TRBV12-3 or TRBV12-4; a possible D gene is TRBD1 (6 bases). The J call may be mistaken, given a closer DNA end match to TRBJ2-7. For the CDR3, the DNA is TGTGCCAGCAGCCGACAGGTAGACAATGAGCAGTACTTC. Translated, it gives CASSRQVDNEQYF.